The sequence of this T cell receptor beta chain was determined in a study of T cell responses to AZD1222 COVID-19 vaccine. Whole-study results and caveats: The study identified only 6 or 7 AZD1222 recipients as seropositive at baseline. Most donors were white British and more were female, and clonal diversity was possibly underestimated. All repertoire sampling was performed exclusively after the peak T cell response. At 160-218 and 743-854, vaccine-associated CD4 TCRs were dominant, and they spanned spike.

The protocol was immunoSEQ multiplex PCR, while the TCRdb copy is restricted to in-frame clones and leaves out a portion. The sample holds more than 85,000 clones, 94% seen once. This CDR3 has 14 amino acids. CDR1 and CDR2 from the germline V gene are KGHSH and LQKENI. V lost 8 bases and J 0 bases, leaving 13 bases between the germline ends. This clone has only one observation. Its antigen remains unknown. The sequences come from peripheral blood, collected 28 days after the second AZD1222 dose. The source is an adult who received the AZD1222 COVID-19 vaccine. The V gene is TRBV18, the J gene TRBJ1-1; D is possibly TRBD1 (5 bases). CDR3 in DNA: TGTGCCAGCCTGAGGGGACCCATGAACACTGAAGCTTTCTTT. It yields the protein CASLRGPMNTEAFF.